Given below is one T cell receptor beta chain in context. Its specificity is unknown. V was cut by 0 bases and J by 8 bases, with 10 bases left in between. The length of the CDR3 is 13 residues. The germline CDR1 and CDR2 sequences are SGHDN and FVKESK. The data derive from a study of identifying expanded T cells in peripheral blood. Points from the study as a whole: Differentially abundant clones: 0.95 to 1.5 between replicates, about 15 at 2 to 3 weeks, around 20 at four. Two-week clone count variance significantly increased as total template count grew.

TCRdb keeps only in-frame clones here, not all; method: immunoSEQ multiplex PCR. The repertoire holds some 99,000 clones, with 88% as singletons. No infections or other immune events were documented during collection. J is TRBJ1-2 and V is TRBV14; no definite D call. The sample consisted of blood. The receptor comes from a person aged 18-70 years in good health. In DNA, the CDR3 is TGTGCCAGCAGCCAAGATCCAGGTGGGGGCTACACCTTC. Translating gives CASSQDPGGGYTF.